This entry describes one T cell receptor beta chain. The entry originates in a study of cytomegalovirus exposure and HLA in healthy donors. PCR primers comprised 60 Vbeta and 13 Jbeta primers. Only in-frame clones appear in the TCRdb table, and some are missing; sequencing was by immunoSEQ multiplex PCR. Among 90,000 to 120,000 clones listed, 81% were seen once. V was pared by 2 bases and J by 10 bases, with 18 bases between. The length of the CDR3 is 14 residues. Per the germline V gene, CDR1 is SEHNR and CDR2 is FQNEAQ (reference sequence). As for the donors, each was a healthy bone marrow donor. The sample consisted of PBMCs. The TCR comes from a man aged 25-40 years in good health and CMV-seronegative. The chain links TRBV7-9 to TRBJ2-7; D gene ambiguous. Written as DNA, the CDR3 is TGTGCCAGCAGCTTATCTGGCAGCCCCCCGGGTCAGTACTTC. The encoded protein is CASSLSGSPPGQYF.